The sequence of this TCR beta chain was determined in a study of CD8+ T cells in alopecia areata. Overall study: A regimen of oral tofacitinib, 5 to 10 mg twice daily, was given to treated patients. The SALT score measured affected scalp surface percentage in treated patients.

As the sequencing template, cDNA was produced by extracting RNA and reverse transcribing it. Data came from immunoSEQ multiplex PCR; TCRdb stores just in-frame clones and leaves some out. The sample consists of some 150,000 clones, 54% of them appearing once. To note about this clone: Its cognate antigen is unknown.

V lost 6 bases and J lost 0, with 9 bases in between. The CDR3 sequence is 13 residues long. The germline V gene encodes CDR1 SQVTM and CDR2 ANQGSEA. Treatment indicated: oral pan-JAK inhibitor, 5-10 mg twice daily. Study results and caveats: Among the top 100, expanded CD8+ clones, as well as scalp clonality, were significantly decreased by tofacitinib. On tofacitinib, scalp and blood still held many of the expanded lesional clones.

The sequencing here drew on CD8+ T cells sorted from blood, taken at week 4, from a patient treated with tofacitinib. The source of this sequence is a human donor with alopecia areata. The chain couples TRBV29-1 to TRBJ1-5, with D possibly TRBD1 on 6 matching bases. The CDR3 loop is CSVWTDSNQPQHF. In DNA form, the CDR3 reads TGCAGCGTGTGGACAGATAGCAATCAGCCCCAGCATTTT.